The sequence of this T cell receptor beta chain was determined in a study of monozygotic twins with inflammatory bowel disease. The CDR3 spans 18 residues. The germline V gene has CDR1 SGHVS and CDR2 FQNEAQ. Collection yielded roughly 2.5 ml of blood per donor. Samples each yielded cDNA through eight separate reactions. TCRdb derives one entry per CDR3 protein from the 5' RACE reads, leaving out DNA. The listing contains a few hundred thousand distinct CDR3 sequences. The TCR originated in a human donor with ulcerative colitis or Crohn's disease, or a healthy co-twin of an affected twin (not recorded which). The rearrangement joins TRBV7-8 to TRBJ2-3; the TCRdb call, TRBD2, lacks DNA for checking. The sample taken for sequencing was blood. CDR3 residues: CASSLDSLRREDSDTQYF.